Included here is one T cell receptor beta chain sequence, with context. Antigen specificity is unknown. One entry per CDR3 protein results from TCRdb running MiXCR on the 5' RACE reads. The sample contains tens of thousands of distinct CDR3 sequences, approximately 11% of which appear only once. This entry is derived from a study of early T cells in non-severe SARS-CoV-2 infection. The germline gives CDR1 KGHDR, CDR2 SFDVKD. After removal of 6 bases from V and 2 bases from J, the junction contained 13 bases not matched to a gene. There are 17 residues in the CDR3. Findings and limits, study-wide: Matches to VDJdb favored anti-spike CD8 responses and missed private and CD4 specificities.

Specimen: whole blood. The sequence was collected from an adult who was a healthcare worker with PCR-confirmed SARS-CoV-2 infection or an uninfected control (not recorded which). The V gene is TRBV24-1, the J gene TRBJ1-2; 8 bases are shared with TRBD1. The CDR3 sequence: CATSSPPRQGTNYGYTF. For the CDR3, the DNA is TGTGCCACCAGTTCCCCCCCCCGACAGGGGACCAACTATGGCTACACCTTC.